Listed here are 27 T cell receptor beta chains from one sample, sequenced in a study of blood T cells in healthy people across ages. The use of a sample-barcoded 5' primer and a J-beta primer mix characterized a second PCR of roughly 7 to 11 cycles. Via MiXCR, TCRdb re-called the 5' RACE reads, giving one row per CDR3 protein. Seen here are about 620,000 distinct CDR3 sequences, roughly 21% observed once, and the top ten hold 3% to 4.5%. Material for sequencing was blood. The receptor source for this set is a man between 65 and 80 years old in good health.

The table lists this clonotype with a few counts. V usage is TRBV12-3 or TRBV12-4 and J usage is TRBJ2-2, with 9 bases lining up with TRBD2. V trimming: 6 bases; J trimming: 4 bases; junction bases outside the gene matches: 9. The CDR3 extends over 16 amino acids. CDR3 coding DNA: TGTGCCAGCAGCCGACGACTAGCGGCTATCACCGGGGAGCTGTTTTTT. As protein: CASSRRLAAITGELFF.

This clonotype occurred a few times. The genes are TRBV28 and TRBJ1-2, with 8 bases identical to TRBD1. The V and J ends lost 5 bases and 6 bases, in that order; junction bases with no gene match: 8. The CDR3 totals 14 residues. The germline gives CDR1 MDHEN, CDR2 SYDVKM. The CDR3: CASSPGQGQDGYTF. DNA for the CDR3: TGTGCCAGCAGTCCCGGACAGGGTCAGGATGGCTACACCTTC.

The sample holds a few counts of this clonotype. This CDR3 is CSVDPEQTYNEQFF. The CDR3 nucleotides read TGCAGCGTTGACCCCGAACAAACCTACAATGAGCAGTTCTTC. The chain couples TRBV29-1 to TRBJ2-1; D is unresolved. The V gene lost 3 bases and the J gene lost 2 bases, with 11 bases spanning the gap. The CDR3 is made up of 14 amino acids. Germline-derived CDR1 and CDR2 are SQVTM and ANQGSEA.

The table lists this clonotype with a few counts. The chain employs TRBV6-6 and TRBJ2-5, with no clear D. The V and J ends lost 6 bases and 10 bases respectively, with 12 bases between them. Germline lookup yields CDR1 MNHNY and CDR2 SVGAGI (reference sequence). The length of the CDR3 is 11 residues. CDR3 sequence (DNA): TGTGCCAGCAGCATACGCGTGGACCAGTACTTC. It specifies CASSIRVDQYF.

This clonotype appeared a few times. The chain uses TRBV7-2 and TRBJ1-2, with 7 nucleotides matching TRBD1. Germline-derived CDR1 and CDR2 are SGHTA and FQGNSA. The CDR3 loop spans 14 amino acids. Trimming cost V 1 base and J 5 bases; bases outside gene matches: 4. CDR3 sequence (DNA): TGTGCCAGCAGCTTAGATGGCAGGGGGTATGGCTACACCTTC. Translating it yields CASSLDGRGYGYTF. Looking up the rest from reference TRBV7-2 and TRBJ1-2 gives the full variable domain: GAGVSQSPSNKVTEKGKDVELRCDPISGHTALYWYRQSLGQGLEFLIYFQGNSAPDKSGLPSDRFSAERTGGSVSTLTIQRTQQEDSAVYLCASSLDGRGYGYTFGSGTRLTVV.

There are a few counts of this clonotype. The chain is built from TRBV4-3 and TRBJ2-7, with TRBD2 matching over 12 bases. Germline assignment: CDR1 LGHNA and CDR2 YSLEER. The trim removed 4 bases at V and 6 bases at J, leaving 7 bases unmatched. The CDR3 spans 15 residues. For the CDR3, the DNA is TGCGCCAGCAGCCGCGGACTAGCGGGGCTTGGCGAGCAGTACTTC. Amino acids: CASSRGLAGLGEQYF.

This clonotype occurred a few times. V gene TRBV28 combines with J gene TRBJ2-4, with a tentative D call TRBD2 (6 bases). The V and J ends lost 7 bases and 3 bases respectively, with 16 bases between them. Germline CDR1 reads MDHEN; CDR2 reads SYDVKM. The CDR3 contains 15 residues. In nucleotides, the CDR3 is TGTGCCAGCACCCGAGGGCGCGGGGACAAAAACATTCAGTACTTC. Translated, it gives CASTRGRGDKNIQYF.

This clonotype was counted a few times. The chain has TRBV7-6 and TRBJ2-5; tentative D call: TRBD1 (5 bases). Germline CDR1 is SGHVS and CDR2 is FNYEAQ. The CDR3 covers 16 residues. The V and J ends lost 3 bases and 1 base respectively, with 15 bases between them. CDR3 in DNA: TGTGCCAGCAGCTTCAGGGAAAGGGGATCCCAAGAGACCCAGTACTTC. This gives the protein CASSFRERGSQETQYF.

The chain is built from TRBV20-1 and TRBJ2-5, with 13 bases fitting TRBD2. The CDR3 has 13 residues. The V and J ends lost 7 bases and 5 bases, in that order; junction bases with no gene match: 4. CDR1 and CDR2 (germline): DFQATT, SNEGSKA (reference sequence). The CDR3 bases are TGCAGTGGGACTAGCGGGAGTGGGGAGACCCAGTACTTC. This sequence encodes CSGTSGSGETQYF.

The CDR3 region is CASSIDIEDTLHF. In nucleotides, the CDR3 is TGTGCCAGTAGTATAGATATTGAGGACACCCTCCACTTT. The V gene is TRBV19, the J gene TRBJ1-6, with D perhaps matching TRBD1 (5 bases). Germline assignment: CDR1 LNHDA and CDR2 SQIVND (reference sequence). Trimming took off 0 bases at V and 14 bases at J, with 11 bases between the two ends. This CDR3 region has 13 residues.

Many counts were recorded for this clonotype. V and J are TRBV5-1 and TRBJ2-3, with D perhaps TRBD1 (6 bases). V was pared by 5 bases and J by 1 base, with 17 bases between. The length of the CDR3 is 16 residues. Germline V gene sequence: CDR1 SGHRS, CDR2 YFSETQ. Here the CDR3 DNA reads TGCGCCAGCAGACAGACCACAGGGTCGGGCACAGATACGCAGTATTTT. Translated, it gives CASRQTTGSGTDTQYF.

This chain connects TRBV20-1 to TRBJ1-4; maybe TRBD1 (6 bases). Germline loops: CDR1 DFQATT, CDR2 SNEGSKA (reference sequence). The CDR3 contains 14 residues. V shed 0 bases and J shed 7 bases, with 12 bases lying between them. This CDR3 reads CSAREGAVGEKLFF. CDR3 coding DNA: TGCAGTGCTAGAGAGGGGGCCGTGGGTGAAAAACTGTTTTTT.

The rearrangement joins TRBV3-1 to TRBJ2-5, with 7 bases identical to TRBD2. V lost 7 bases, J lost 5 bases, and 10 bases stayed unmatched. The CDR3 length is 14 residues. Germline CDR1 is LGHDT and CDR2 is YNNKEL (reference sequence). For the CDR3, the DNA is TGTGCCAGCACTAGCGGTCCCCCGGGGGAGACCCAGTACTTC. Translating gives CASTSGPPGETQYF.

This clonotype was seen a few times. The rearrangement links TRBV15 to TRBJ1-5, with a possible D match to TRBD1 (5 bases). In germline, CDR1 is LNHNV, CDR2 YYDKDF (reference sequence). The CDR3 is 17 amino acids. The V gene lost 0 bases and the J gene lost 3 bases, with 15 bases spanning the gap. The CDR3 DNA is TGTGCCACCAGCAGAGATCGGCCAGGGAGAAACAATCAGCCCCAGCATTTT. Protein product: CATSRDRPGRNNQPQHF.

The table lists this clonotype with a few counts. The rearrangement uses TRBV28 and TRBJ2-6; no clear D. CDR3 length: 15 residues. V was cut by 2 bases and J by 3 bases, with 8 bases left in between. The germline CDR1 and CDR2 sequences are MDHEN and SYDVKM. Here the CDR3 reads CASSLIKGGANVLTF. The CDR3 DNA is TGTGCCAGCAGTTTAATTAAGGGTGGGGCCAACGTCCTGACTTTC.

This clonotype was seen more than once but under ten times. The chain is built from TRBV5-1 and TRBJ2-4; the match to TRBD1 covers 10 bases. This CDR3 contains 13 residues. CDR1 and CDR2 (germline): SGHRS, YFSETQ. Losses at the gene ends were 4 bases for V and 8 bases for J; bases not matched to a gene: 3. CDR3 bases: TGCGCCAGCAGCCCGGACAGGGGGGACATTCAGTACTTC. Protein sequence: CASSPDRGDIQYF.

This clonotype was recorded many times. The V call is TRBV12-3 or TRBV12-4, the J call TRBJ1-4; D might be TRBD1 (6 bases). CDR3 size: 14 residues. The V end was cut by 6 bases, the J end by 8 bases, with 16 bases between. CDR3 sequence (DNA): TGTGCCAGCAGGATGACAGGCGCCAGAGAAAAACTGTTTTTT. This translates into CASRMTGAREKLFF.

This chain uses TRBV20-1 with TRBJ2-2; D uncertain. The germline V gene has CDR1 DFQATT and CDR2 SNEGSKA (reference sequence). V lost 1 base and J lost 5, with 5 bases in between. The CDR3 is 12 amino acids. The CDR3 protein is CSARARTGELFF. The CDR3 DNA reads as TGCAGTGCTAGAGCGCGAACCGGGGAGCTGTTTTTT.

J is TRBJ1-5 and V is TRBV5-1; TRBD1 matches 8 bases. Germline loops: CDR1 SGHRS, CDR2 YFSETQ. CDR3 length: 15 residues. V was pared by 0 bases and J by 7 bases, with 6 bases of the junction left unmatched. The DNA of the CDR3 is TGCGCCAGCAGCTTGGGGACAGGGAGTGGCCAGCCCCAGCATTTT. Protein: CASSLGTGSGQPQHF.

The CDR3 bases are TGTGCCAGCAGCGACACCGGGACAGGGTCAGATACGCAGTATTTT. Residues: CASSDTGTGSDTQYF. This chain uses TRBV6-1 with TRBJ2-3; TRBD1 aligns across 9 bases. V lost 6 bases and J lost 4; bases outside the gene matches: 8. Germline CDR1 MNHNS, CDR2 SASEGT. The CDR3 spans 15 residues.

This clonotype was recorded a few times. V is TRBV12-3 or TRBV12-4 and J is TRBJ1-1; D gene unclear. This CDR3 region has 14 residues. The ends were cut back, 2 bases at V and 6 bases at J, with 13 bases in the middle. CDR3 region: CASSLNLGKAEAFF. In DNA form, the CDR3 reads TGTGCCAGCAGTTTAAACTTGGGTAAGGCTGAAGCTTTCTTT.

This clonotype has just a few counts. V is TRBV20-1 and J is TRBJ1-1, with 7 positions matching TRBD1. V was pared by 5 bases and J by 2 bases, with 8 bases of the junction left unmatched. The CDR3 sequence is 14 residues long. The V gene's germline CDR1 is DFQATT and CDR2 SNEGSKA (reference sequence). The CDR3 is CSAEITGENTEAFF. CDR3 nucleotides: TGCAGTGCTGAGATAACAGGGGAAAACACTGAAGCTTTCTTT.

Only one count was recorded for this clonotype. One end of the junction does not line up with germline, which may come from a read error. The chain recombines TRBV29-1 with TRBJ2-1; 9 bases align to TRBD1. The CDR3 runs to 16 residues. Germline loops: CDR1 SQVTM, CDR2 ANQGSEA. CDR3 sequence: CGVVPGQGPPYNEQFF. CDR3 bases: TGCGGCGTTGTTCCGGGACAGGGTCCCCCCTACAATGAGCAGTTCTTC.

The V call is TRBV29-1, the J call TRBJ1-5; D gene uncertain. The CDR3 is made up of 12 amino acids. Germline values: CDR1 SQVTM, CDR2 ANQGSEA. Trimming removed 6 bases from V and 2 bases from J, with 8 bases in between. CDR3 in amino acids: CSVQEGNQPQHF. CDR3 sequence (DNA): TGCAGCGTCCAGGAAGGCAATCAGCCCCAGCATTTT. Full variable domain (remainder filled in from reference TRBV29-1 and TRBJ1-5): SAVISQKPSRDICQRGTSLTIQCQVDSQVTMMFWYRQQPGQSLTLIATANQGSEATYESGFVIDKFPISRPNLTFSTLTVSNMSPEDSSIYLCSVQEGNQPQHFGDGTRLSIL.

The chain links TRBV11-2 to TRBJ2-1; 10 bases match TRBD2. CDR3 length: 20 residues. J lost 9 bases, V lost 8 bases, and 28 bases had no gene match. In germline, CDR1 is SGHAT, CDR2 FQNNGV. The CDR3 DNA reads as TGTGCCAGCCCCCCCGTTCGAACGCCGGGAGGAGCGGGAGGGCTGGTTGAGCAGTTCTTC. The encoded protein is CASPPVRTPGGAGGLVEQFF. Filled out from reference TRBV11-2 and TRBJ2-1, the complete variable domain reads EAGVAQSPRYKIIEKRQSVAFWCNPISGHATLYWYQQILGQGPKLLIQFQNNGVVDDSQLPKDRFSAERLKGVDSTLKIQPAKLEDSAVYLCASPPVRTPGGAGGLVEQFFGPGTRLTVL.

This clonotype was observed a handful of times. The V and J genes are TRBV3-1 and TRBJ2-5, with D maybe TRBD1 (5 bases). The V end was cut by 6 bases, the J end by 4 bases, with 9 bases between. There are 12 residues in the CDR3. Per germline, CDR1 LGHDT and CDR2 YNNKEL (reference sequence). CDR3 region: CASSRQSETQYF. CDR3 in DNA: TGTGCCAGCAGTCGACAGTCAGAGACCCAGTACTTC.

Only a few counts were recorded for this clonotype. This rearrangement joins TRBV7-2 to TRBJ2-7; TRBD2 aligns across 9 bases. The V gene end was trimmed by 7 bases and the J gene end by 2 bases; junction bases not matched to a gene: 6. Germline V gene lookup returns CDR1 SGHTA and CDR2 FQGNSA. The CDR3 runs 14 residues. CDR3 sequence: CASTPTSGAYEQYF. In DNA, the CDR3 is TGTGCCAGCACTCCGACTAGCGGAGCCTACGAGCAGTACTTC.